The 26 T cell receptor beta chains in this list originate from one sample, sequenced in a study of cytomegalovirus exposure and HLA in healthy donors. Use of 60 Vbeta and 13 Jbeta primers characterized the PCR. Some clones are missing from TCRdb's copy, which holds only in-frame ones; the method was immunoSEQ multiplex PCR. This sample has over 95,000 clones, with roughly three quarters found just once. The sequenced sample was PBMCs. These TCRs come from a female donor in good health and CMV-seronegative.

V usage is TRBV5-1 and J usage is TRBJ2-1, with D maybe TRBD2 (7 bases). Germline CDR1 is SGHRS and CDR2 is YFSETQ. The CDR3 length is 15 residues. V was trimmed by 0 bases and J by 8 bases, leaving 15 bases between them. The CDR3 region is CASSLVGGLFDEQFF. CDR3 DNA sequence: TGCGCCAGCAGCTTGGTCGGGGGGCTTTTCGATGAGCAGTTCTTC.

J is TRBJ1-5 and V is TRBV7-9; D unclear. Per germline, CDR1 SEHNR and CDR2 FQNEAQ (reference sequence). The CDR3 sequence is 15 residues long. With 5 bases removed from V and 2 bases from J, the gap between germline ends came to 13 bases. The CDR3 nucleotides read TGTGCCAGCAGCGCTAGAGGAGGTCGCAATCAGCCCCAGCATTTT. It translates to CASSARGGRNQPQHF.

V usage is TRBV5-5 and J usage is TRBJ2-1; 8 bases map to TRBD2. The CDR3 spans 17 residues. With V trimmed by 3 bases and J by 0 bases, 8 bases remained unmatched. Germline-derived CDR1 and CDR2 are SGHKS and YYEKEE (reference sequence). The CDR3 nucleotides read TGTGCCAGCAGCTCCCTCAAGCGGGGGAGCTCCTACAATGAGCAGTTCTTC. It translates to CASSSLKRGSSYNEQFF. Full variable domain (missing parts from reference TRBV5-5 and TRBJ2-1): DAGVTQSPTHLIKTRGQQVTLRCSPISGHKSVSWYQQVLGQGPQFIFQYYEKEERGRGNFPDRFSARQFPNYSSELNVNALLLGDSALYLCASSSLKRGSSYNEQFFGPGTRLTVL.

This chain joins TRBV30 and TRBJ1-1; TRBD1 is a possible D gene (5 bases). The ends were cut back, 5 bases at V and 8 bases at J, with 12 bases in the middle. The CDR3 runs to 11 residues. Germline V lookup: CDR1 GTSNPN, CDR2 SVGIG (reference sequence). Here the CDR3 DNA reads TGTGCCTGGGGGCCCGACAGAGAAGCTTTCTTT. It encodes CAWGPDREAFF.

V is TRBV6-1 and J is TRBJ1-2, with TRBD1 matching over 7 bases. Germline V gene lookup returns CDR1 MNHNS and CDR2 SASEGT. V gave up 6 bases and J gave up 8 bases; unmatched junction bases: 6. The CDR3 extends over 12 amino acids. CDR3 coding DNA: TGTGCCAGCAGGTTACAGGGGTACGGCTACACCTTC. Translated, it gives CASRLQGYGYTF.

The rearrangement links TRBV27 to TRBJ2-5, with D possibly matching TRBD1 (6 bases). The CDR3 covers 17 residues. Per germline, CDR1 MNHEY and CDR2 SMNVEV (reference sequence). Trimming removed 3 bases at V and 2 bases at J, with 19 bases between. CDR3 DNA: TGTGCCAGCAGTTTCCGGACAGCTCTAATTGGACAAGAGACCCAGTACTTC. As protein: CASSFRTALIGQETQYF.

The rearrangement links TRBV29-1 to TRBJ2-7, with TRBD1 matching over 7 bases. J gave up 5 bases and V 5 bases, and 15 bases lay outside the gene matches. Per the germline V gene, CDR1 is SQVTM and CDR2 is ANQGSEA. The CDR3 runs 15 residues. CDR3 residues: CSVSVHHRGTDEQYF. The CDR3 nucleotides are TGCAGCGTTTCTGTGCACCACAGGGGAACGGACGAGCAGTACTTC.

The chain has TRBV28 and TRBJ1-6; 7 nucleotides agree with TRBD1. The length of the CDR3 is 20 residues. J gave up 6 bases and V 5 bases, and 22 bases lay outside the gene matches. In germline, CDR1 is MDHEN, CDR2 SYDVKM. In DNA, the CDR3 is TGTGCCAGCAGTACATCCCCACGTGGGTCCGGGACAGCCTTTAATTCACCCCTCCACTTT. Translating gives CASSTSPRGSGTAFNSPLHF. The full variable domain, completed using reference TRBV28 and TRBJ1-6, is DVKVTQSSRYLVKRTGEKVFLECVQDMDHENMFWYRQDPGLGLRLIYFSYDVKMKEKGDIPEGYSVSREKKERFSLILESASTNQTSMYLCASSTSPRGSGTAFNSPLHFGNGTRLTVT.

Only a few counts were recorded for this clone. This chain joins TRBV7-2 and TRBJ1-1; D is unclear. The CDR3 covers 15 residues. CDR1 and CDR2 (germline): SGHTA, FQGNSA. V was trimmed by 4 bases and J by 1 base, leaving 13 bases between them. As DNA, the CDR3 is TGTGCCAGCAGCTACAGCAATTTGGGGAACACTGAAGCTTTCTTT. Translating gives CASSYSNLGNTEAFF.

J is TRBJ2-7 and V is TRBV7-2; 9 nucleotides agree with TRBD1. In germline, CDR1 is SGHTA, CDR2 FQGNSA. The CDR3 is made up of 13 amino acids. With 6 bases clipped from V and 5 bases from J, the junction kept 5 bases outside the gene matches. The DNA of the CDR3 is TGTGCCAGCAGGTCGACAGGGGGGAACGAGCAGTACTTC. Protein: CASRSTGGNEQYF.

The chain links TRBV19 to TRBJ2-1, with 11 positions matching TRBD2. The CDR3 sequence is 15 residues long. The V gene end was trimmed by 4 bases and the J gene end by 7 bases; junction bases not matched to a gene: 6. Per the germline V gene, CDR1 is LNHDA and CDR2 is SQIVND (reference sequence). The CDR3 sequence is CASSTQGTSGNEQFF. CDR3 DNA: TGTGCCAGTAGTACCCAGGGGACTAGCGGAAATGAGCAGTTCTTC. The entire variable domain, with the rest obtained from reference TRBV19 and TRBJ2-1, is as follows: DGGITQSPKYLFRKEGQNVTLSCEQNLNHDAMYWYRQDPGQGLRLIYYSQIVNDFQKGDIAEGYSVSREKKESFPLTVTSAQKNPTAFYLCASSTQGTSGNEQFFGPGTRLTVL.

The chain is built from TRBV27 and TRBJ2-1; 9 positions match TRBD1. CDR1 and CDR2 (germline): MNHEY, SMNVEV (reference sequence). The trim removed 6 bases at V and 7 bases at J, leaving 7 bases unmatched. This CDR3 is built from 14 residues. DNA for the CDR3: TGTGCCAGCAGCCCACAGGGGGCCGGTAATGAGCAGTTCTTC. Encoded protein: CASSPQGAGNEQFF.

V gene TRBV27 combines with J gene TRBJ2-5, with D tentatively TRBD1 (6 bases). Deletions cut 6 bases from V and 3 bases from J, with 11 bases between. Germline lookup yields CDR1 MNHEY and CDR2 SMNVEV (reference sequence). The CDR3 is 13 amino acids. The CDR3 loop is CASSPRQEETQYF. As DNA, the CDR3 is TGTGCCAGCAGCCCCCGACAGGAAGAGACCCAGTACTTC.

The chain links TRBV6-5 to TRBJ1-2; D may be TRBD1 (6 bases). In germline, CDR1 is MNHEY, CDR2 SVGAGI. Trimming took 1 base from V and 2 from J, leaving 11 bases between them. The CDR3 is made up of 15 amino acids. Written as DNA, the CDR3 is TGTGCCAGCAGTTACTGGGGGCAGGGAAACTATGGCTACACCTTC. Protein product: CASSYWGQGNYGYTF.

The J gene is TRBJ2-1, the V gene TRBV5-1; tentatively, D is TRBD2 (6 bases). This CDR3 has 15 residues. Germline-derived CDR1 and CDR2 are SGHRS and YFSETQ. Trimming removed 5 bases from V and 7 bases from J, with 19 bases in between. CDR3 amino acids: CASSALQGGRNEQFF. In nucleotides, the CDR3 is TGCGCCAGCAGTGCCCTCCAGGGAGGTAGAAATGAGCAGTTCTTC.

The chain couples TRBV7-2 to TRBJ1-1, with D maybe TRBD1 (6 bases). The CDR3 loop spans 14 amino acids. Germline V gene data show CDR1 as SGHTA and CDR2 as FQGNSA. V lost 5 bases and J lost 4, with 14 bases in between. The DNA of the CDR3 is TGTGCCAGCAGCCCAGACAGGTCGAGCACTGAAGCTTTCTTT. It specifies CASSPDRSSTEAFF.

V usage is TRBV2 and J usage is TRBJ2-1, with D perhaps matching TRBD2 (5 bases). This CDR3 spans 14 amino acids. V shed 7 bases and J shed 7 bases, with 17 bases lying between them. CDR1 is SNHLY, CDR2 FYNNEI, per germline. This CDR3 is CASIRLVSGNEQFF. The CDR3 coding sequence is TGTGCCAGCATCCGGCTAGTTTCGGGGAATGAGCAGTTCTTC.

The rearrangement uses TRBV30 and TRBJ1-2, with 9 bases fitting TRBD1. The CDR3 covers 16 residues. The V segment lost 5 bases and the J segment 0 bases; nucleotides outside the gene matches: 10. Germline values: CDR1 GTSNPN, CDR2 SVGIG (reference sequence). CDR3 region: CAWVRDRAASNYGYTF. The CDR3 DNA is TGTGCCTGGGTCCGGGACAGGGCCGCTTCTAACTATGGCTACACCTTC.

This chain joins TRBV7-2 and TRBJ2-2; 14 positions agree with TRBD2. The CDR3 consists of 18 residues. The V and J ends lost 0 bases and 4 bases, in that order; junction bases with no gene match: 4. Germline V gene sequence: CDR1 SGHTA, CDR2 FQGNSA. This chain's CDR3 is CASSLAGLAGGGTGELFF. The CDR3 DNA reads as TGTGCCAGCAGCTTAGCAGGACTAGCGGGGGGCGGCACCGGGGAGCTGTTTTTT.

This clone appeared a few times. CDR3 loop: CASGGLVRNTEAFF. In nucleotides, the CDR3 is TGTGCCAGCGGGGGACTCGTGAGGAACACTGAAGCTTTCTTT. This chain links TRBV2 with TRBJ1-1; weak D call: TRBD1 (5 bases). The CDR3 totals 14 residues. V was pared by 8 bases and J by 1 base, with 14 bases between. Germline V gives CDR1 SNHLY, CDR2 FYNNEI.

The J gene is TRBJ2-3, the V gene TRBV19, with 13 bases matching TRBD2. This CDR3 is built from 16 residues. Germline V gives CDR1 LNHDA, CDR2 SQIVND (reference sequence). V was pared by 3 bases and J by 4 bases, with 4 bases of the junction left unmatched. CDR3 in amino acids: CASSMGGLAGSDTQYF. The DNA for the CDR3 is TGTGCCAGTAGTATGGGGGGACTAGCGGGATCAGATACGCAGTATTTT.

V gene TRBV5-1 combines with J gene TRBJ2-1; the D gene is possibly TRBD1 (5 bases). The CDR3 extends over 15 amino acids. The germline V gene encodes CDR1 SGHRS and CDR2 YFSETQ. V lost 2 bases and J 5 bases, leaving 14 bases between the germline ends. CDR3 protein: CASSFISGYDNEQFF. The CDR3 nucleotides read TGCGCCAGCAGCTTTATATCAGGGTACGACAATGAGCAGTTCTTC.

V is TRBV28 and J is TRBJ1-5; 7 nucleotides agree with TRBD1. V trimming: 6 bases; J trimming: 5 bases; junction bases outside the gene matches: 10. Germline CDR1 reads MDHEN; CDR2 reads SYDVKM. The CDR3 runs 15 residues. The DNA of the CDR3 is TGTGCCAGCAGAACCCAGACAGGGACCTATCAGCCCCAGCATTTT. Protein: CASRTQTGTYQPQHF.

The chain recombines TRBV10-3 with TRBJ2-7, with 11 bases lining up with TRBD2. The CDR3 is 15 amino acids. V shed 6 bases and J 4 bases; nucleotides not matched to a gene: 8. Germline lookup yields CDR1 ENHRY and CDR2 SYGVKD. The CDR3, as DNA: TGTGCCATCAGCGGTAGCGGGAGGGATCGGTACGAGCAGTACTTC. This codes for CAISGSGRDRYEQYF.

The rearrangement joins TRBV7-9 to TRBJ2-7; the D gene is possibly TRBD2 (7 bases). The CDR3 totals 14 residues. Germline CDR1 and CDR2: SEHNR and FQNEAQ (reference sequence). V lost 5 bases and J lost 2, with 13 bases in between. The CDR3 reads CASSAPGGPYEQYF. The CDR3 DNA reads as TGTGCCAGCAGCGCCCCGGGGGGCCCCTACGAGCAGTACTTC.

This clone was found a few times. The chain carries TRBV5-1 and TRBJ2-7; 7 nucleotides line up with TRBD1. Germline-derived CDR1 and CDR2 are SGHRS and YFSETQ. Trimming took 4 bases from V and 4 from J; bases not matched to a gene: 8. The CDR3 is made up of 14 amino acids. CDR3 sequence reads: CASSASGTVYEQYF. DNA for the CDR3: TGCGCCAGCAGCGCTTCCGGGACAGTGTACGAGCAGTACTTC.